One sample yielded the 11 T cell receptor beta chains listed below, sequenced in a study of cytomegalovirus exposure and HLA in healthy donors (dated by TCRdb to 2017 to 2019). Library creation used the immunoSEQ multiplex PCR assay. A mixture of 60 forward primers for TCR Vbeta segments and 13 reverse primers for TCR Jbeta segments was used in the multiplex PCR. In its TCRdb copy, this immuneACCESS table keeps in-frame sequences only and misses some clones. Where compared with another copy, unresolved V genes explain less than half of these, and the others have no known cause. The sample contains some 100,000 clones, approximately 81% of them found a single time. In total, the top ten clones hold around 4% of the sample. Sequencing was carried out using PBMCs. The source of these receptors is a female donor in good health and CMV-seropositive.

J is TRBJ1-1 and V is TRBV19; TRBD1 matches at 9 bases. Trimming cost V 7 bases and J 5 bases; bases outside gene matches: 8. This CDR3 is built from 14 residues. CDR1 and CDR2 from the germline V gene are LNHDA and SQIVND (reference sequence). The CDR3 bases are TGTGCCAGTATCAAGACAGGGGGTTTTACTGAAGCTTTCTTT. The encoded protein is CASIKTGGFTEAFF. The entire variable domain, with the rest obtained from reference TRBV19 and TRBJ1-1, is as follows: DGGITQSPKYLFRKEGQNVTLSCEQNLNHDAMYWYRQDPGQGLRLIYYSQIVNDFQKGDIAEGYSVSREKKESFPLTVTSAQKNPTAFYLCASIKTGGFTEAFFGQGTRLTVV.

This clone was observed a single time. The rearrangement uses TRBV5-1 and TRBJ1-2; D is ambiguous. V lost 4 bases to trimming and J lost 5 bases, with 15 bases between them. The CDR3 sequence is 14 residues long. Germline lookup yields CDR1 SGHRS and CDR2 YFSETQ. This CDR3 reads CASSPEGTPYGYTF. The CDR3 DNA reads TGCGCCAGCAGCCCCGAGGGAACTCCTTATGGCTACACCTTC.

The CDR3 nucleotides are TGTGCCATCAGTGAGTCGGGACAGGGTCCTGGAAACACCATATATTTT. This encodes CAISESGQGPGNTIYF. The V gene is TRBV10-3, the J gene TRBJ1-3, with TRBD1 matching 9 bases. Germline values: CDR1 ENHRY, CDR2 SYGVKD. The CDR3 covers 16 residues. Trimming cost V 0 bases and J 2 bases; bases outside gene matches: 2.

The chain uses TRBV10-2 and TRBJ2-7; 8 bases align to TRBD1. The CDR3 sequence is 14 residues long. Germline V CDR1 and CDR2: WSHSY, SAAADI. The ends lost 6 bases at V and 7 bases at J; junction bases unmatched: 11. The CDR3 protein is CASRSTGVSGEQYF. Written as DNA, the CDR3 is TGCGCCAGCAGATCGACAGGGGTATCGGGGGAGCAGTACTTC.

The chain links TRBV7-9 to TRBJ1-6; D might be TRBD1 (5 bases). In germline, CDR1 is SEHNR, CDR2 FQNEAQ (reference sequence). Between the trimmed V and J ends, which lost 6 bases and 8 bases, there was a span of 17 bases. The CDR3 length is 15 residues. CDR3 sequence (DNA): TGTGCCAGCAGACCCCCGGGGGTTACCGATTCACCCCTCCACTTT. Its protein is CASRPPGVTDSPLHF.

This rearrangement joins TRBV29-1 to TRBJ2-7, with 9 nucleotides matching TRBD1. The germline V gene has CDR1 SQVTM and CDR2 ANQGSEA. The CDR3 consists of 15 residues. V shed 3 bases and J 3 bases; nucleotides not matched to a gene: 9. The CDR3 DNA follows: TGCAGCGTTGATGGCGCCGGGACAGGGAACTACGAGCAGTACTTC. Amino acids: CSVDGAGTGNYEQYF.

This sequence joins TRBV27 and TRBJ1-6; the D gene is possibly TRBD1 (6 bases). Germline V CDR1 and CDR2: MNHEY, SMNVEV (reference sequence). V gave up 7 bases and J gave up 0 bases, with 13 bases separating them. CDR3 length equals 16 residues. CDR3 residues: CASKGDTSSYNSPLHF. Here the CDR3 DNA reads TGTGCCAGCAAAGGGGACACCAGCTCCTATAATTCACCCCTCCACTTT.

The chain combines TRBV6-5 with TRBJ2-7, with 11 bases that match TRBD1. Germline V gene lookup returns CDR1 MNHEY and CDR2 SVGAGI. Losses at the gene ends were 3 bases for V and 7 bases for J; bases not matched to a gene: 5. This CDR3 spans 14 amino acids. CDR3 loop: CASSYGTGGKEQYF. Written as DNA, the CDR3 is TGTGCCAGCAGTTATGGGACAGGGGGGAAGGAGCAGTACTTC.

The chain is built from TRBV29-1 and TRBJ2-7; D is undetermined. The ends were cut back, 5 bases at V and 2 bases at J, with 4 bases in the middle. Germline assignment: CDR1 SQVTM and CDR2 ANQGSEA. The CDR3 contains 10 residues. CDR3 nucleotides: TGCAGCGTTTTTACCTACGAGCAGTACTTC. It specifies CSVFTYEQYF.

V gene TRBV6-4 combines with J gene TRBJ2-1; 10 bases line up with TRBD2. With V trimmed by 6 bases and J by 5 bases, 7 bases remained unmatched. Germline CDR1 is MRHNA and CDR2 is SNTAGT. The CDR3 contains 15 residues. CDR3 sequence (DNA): TGTGCCAGCAGAGCCGGGACTAGCGTGCACAATGAGCAGTTCTTC. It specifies CASRAGTSVHNEQFF.

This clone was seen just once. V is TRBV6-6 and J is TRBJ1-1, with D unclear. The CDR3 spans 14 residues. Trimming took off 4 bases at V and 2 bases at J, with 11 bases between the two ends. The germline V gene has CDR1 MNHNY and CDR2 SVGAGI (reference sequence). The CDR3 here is CASSFAGINTEAFF. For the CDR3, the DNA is TGTGCCAGCAGTTTTGCGGGGATAAACACTGAAGCTTTCTTT.